Listed below are T cell receptor beta chains from one sample, sequenced in a study of OX40 agonist ivuxolimab in advanced cancers. Libraries were prepared by immunoSEQ multiplex PCR; TCRdb keeps only in-frame clonotypes and omits some of them. The table shows about 79,000 clones, with approximately 85% occurring only once. The sample was CD4+ or CD8+ T cells sorted from blood, taken in a trial of the OX40 agonist ivuxolimab. The receptors were gathered from an adult with an advanced solid tumor such as melanoma, head and neck, liver or kidney cancer. CDR3s include the opening cysteine and the closing phenylalanine or tryptophan. A D gene is named only where the DNA matches it firmly. For some rows the clone size is stated as once, few or many, or as a class when expanded; others skip it.

j_call: TRBJ2-5
v_call: TRBV19
clone_size: -
d_call: TRBD2
cdr3_aa: CASSTQAGGQETQYF

j_call: TRBJ1-4
v_call: TRBV6-6
clone_size: -
d_call: -
cdr3_aa: CASSYGATNEKLFF

j_call: TRBJ2-4
v_call: TRBV2
clone_size: -
d_call: -
cdr3_aa: CASSVLVTKLLAKNIQYF

j_call: TRBJ2-7
v_call: TRBV5-1
clone_size: -
d_call: TRBD1
cdr3_aa: CASSWTSGTDEQYF

j_call: TRBJ1-5
v_call: TRBV1
clone_size: -
d_call: -
cdr3_aa: CTSSQPGTGLPQPQHF

j_call: TRBJ2-7
v_call: TRBV30
clone_size: -
d_call: -
cdr3_aa: CAWSLLGGGAYEQYF

j_call: TRBJ2-5
v_call: TRBV7-9
clone_size: few
d_call: -
cdr3_aa: CASSSGHYQETQYF

j_call: TRBJ2-7
v_call: TRBV28
clone_size: few
d_call: -
cdr3_aa: CASSSRSFPYEQYF

j_call: TRBJ2-7
v_call: TRBV7-2
clone_size: few
d_call: -
cdr3_aa: CASSLGTASWEQYF

j_call: TRBJ2-3
v_call: TRBV19
clone_size: few
d_call: -
cdr3_aa: CASSMGQQTSTDTQYF

j_call: TRBJ2-7
v_call: TRBV6-5
clone_size: -
d_call: -
cdr3_aa: CATLARVGHEQYF

j_call: TRBJ2-7
v_call: TRBV7-2
clone_size: -
d_call: -
cdr3_aa: CASRTGRGEQYF

j_call: TRBJ2-7
v_call: TRBV5-4
clone_size: once
d_call: -
cdr3_aa: CASSYGQSYEQYF

j_call: TRBJ2-3
v_call: TRBV5-5
clone_size: -
d_call: -
cdr3_aa: CASSESHTQYF

j_call: TRBJ1-3
v_call: TRBV7-6
clone_size: few
d_call: -
cdr3_aa: CASSDLFGAHATYSGNTIYF

j_call: TRBJ2-3
v_call: TRBV7-9
clone_size: few
d_call: -
cdr3_aa: CASSFTDTQYF

j_call: TRBJ2-1
v_call: TRBV5-1
clone_size: -
d_call: -
cdr3_aa: CASSLVRAVYNEQFF

j_call: TRBJ2-7
v_call: TRBV10-3
clone_size: -
d_call: -
cdr3_aa: CAIRPGASEDEQYF

j_call: TRBJ2-7
v_call: TRBV9
clone_size: -
d_call: TRBD2
cdr3_aa: CASSPRLAGDEQYF

j_call: TRBJ2-2
v_call: TRBV30
clone_size: -
d_call: -
cdr3_aa: CAWSQEIANTGELFF

j_call: TRBJ2-7
v_call: TRBV7-9
clone_size: many
d_call: -
cdr3_aa: CASSPKGPYEQYF

j_call: TRBJ2-3
v_call: TRBV28
clone_size: -
d_call: TRBD1
cdr3_aa: CASRTGAMADTQYF

j_call: TRBJ2-5
v_call: TRBV5-4
clone_size: few
d_call: TRBD2
cdr3_aa: CASSLGLAGNQETQYF

j_call: TRBJ2-1
v_call: TRBV6-6
clone_size: -
d_call: TRBD2
cdr3_aa: CASRPSSGSYNEQFF

j_call: TRBJ1-3
v_call: TRBV7-8
clone_size: -
d_call: -
cdr3_aa: CASTILGGTIYF

j_call: TRBJ2-2
v_call: TRBV19
clone_size: few
d_call: -
cdr3_aa: CASRDTSTGLFF

j_call: TRBJ2-3
v_call: TRBV7-9
clone_size: -
d_call: TRBD2
cdr3_aa: CASSFSGTSRPDTQYF

j_call: TRBJ1-2
v_call: TRBV28
clone_size: -
d_call: -
cdr3_aa: CASKRSRTFYGYTF

j_call: TRBJ2-7
v_call: TRBV28
clone_size: -
d_call: -
cdr3_aa: CASSTTESHYEQYF